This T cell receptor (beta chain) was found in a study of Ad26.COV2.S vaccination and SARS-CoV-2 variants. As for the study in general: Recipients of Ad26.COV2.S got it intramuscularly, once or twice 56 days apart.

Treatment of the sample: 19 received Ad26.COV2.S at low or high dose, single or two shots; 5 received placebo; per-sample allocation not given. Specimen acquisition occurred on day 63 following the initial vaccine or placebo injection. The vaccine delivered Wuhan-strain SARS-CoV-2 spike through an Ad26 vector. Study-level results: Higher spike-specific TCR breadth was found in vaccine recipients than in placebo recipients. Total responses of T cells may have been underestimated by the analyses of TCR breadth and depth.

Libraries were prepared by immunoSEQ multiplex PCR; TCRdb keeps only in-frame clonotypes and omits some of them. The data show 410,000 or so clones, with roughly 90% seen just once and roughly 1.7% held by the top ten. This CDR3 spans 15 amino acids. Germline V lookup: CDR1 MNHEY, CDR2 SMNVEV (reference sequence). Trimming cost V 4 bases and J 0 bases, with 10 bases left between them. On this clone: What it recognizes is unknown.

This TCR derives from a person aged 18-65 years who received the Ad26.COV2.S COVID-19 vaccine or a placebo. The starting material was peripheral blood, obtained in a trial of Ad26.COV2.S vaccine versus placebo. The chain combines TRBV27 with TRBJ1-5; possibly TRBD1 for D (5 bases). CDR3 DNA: TGTGCCAGCAGTTGGGGGGAATATAGCAATCAGCCCCAGCATTTT. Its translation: CASSWGEYSNQPQHF.